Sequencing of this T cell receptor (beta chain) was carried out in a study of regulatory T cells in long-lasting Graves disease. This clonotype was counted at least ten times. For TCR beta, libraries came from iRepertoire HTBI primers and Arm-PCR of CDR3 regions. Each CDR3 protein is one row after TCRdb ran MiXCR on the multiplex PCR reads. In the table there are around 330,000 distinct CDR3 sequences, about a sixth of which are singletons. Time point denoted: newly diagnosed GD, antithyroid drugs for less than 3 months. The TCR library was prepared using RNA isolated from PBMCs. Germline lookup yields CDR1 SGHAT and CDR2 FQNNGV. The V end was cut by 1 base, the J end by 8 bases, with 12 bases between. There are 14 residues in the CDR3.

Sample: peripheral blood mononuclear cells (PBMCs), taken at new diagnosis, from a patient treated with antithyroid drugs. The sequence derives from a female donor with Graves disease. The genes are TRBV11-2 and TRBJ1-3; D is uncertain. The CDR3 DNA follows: TGTGCCAGCAGCTTAGTGGCAGCTGGGGACACCATATATTTT. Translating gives CASSLVAAGDTIYF.